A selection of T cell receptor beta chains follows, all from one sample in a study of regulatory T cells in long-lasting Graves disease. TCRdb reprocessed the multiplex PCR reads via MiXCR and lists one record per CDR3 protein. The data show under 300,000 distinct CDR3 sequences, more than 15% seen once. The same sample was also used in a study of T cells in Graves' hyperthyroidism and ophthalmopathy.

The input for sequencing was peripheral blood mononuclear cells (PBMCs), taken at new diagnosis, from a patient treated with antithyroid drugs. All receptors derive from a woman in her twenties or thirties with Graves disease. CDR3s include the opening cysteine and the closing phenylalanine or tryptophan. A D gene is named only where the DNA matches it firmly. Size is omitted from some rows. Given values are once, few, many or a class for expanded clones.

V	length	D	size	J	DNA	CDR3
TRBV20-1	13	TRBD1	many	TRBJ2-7	TGCAGTGCTAGCTTTGGTCAGGGGGACGAGCAGTACTTC	CSASFGQGDEQYF
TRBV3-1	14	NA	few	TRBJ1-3	TGTGCCAGCAGCCAACTCGACAGGGGAAACACCATATATTTT	CASSQLDRGNTIYF
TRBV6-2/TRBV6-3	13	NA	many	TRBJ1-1	TGTGCCAGCAGCACAGACCTGGGGACTGAAGCTTTCTTT	CASSTDLGTEAFF
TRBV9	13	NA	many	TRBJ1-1	TGTGCCAGCAGCGTCTCAGGGTCTAAGGAAGCTTTCTTT	CASSVSGSKEAFF
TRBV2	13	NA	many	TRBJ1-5	TGTGCCAGCTTGGAGGACCGAAATCAGCCCCAGCATTTT	CASLEDRNQPQHF
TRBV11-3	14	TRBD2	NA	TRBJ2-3	TGTGCCAGCAGTCTGACTAGCGAGCAAGATACGCAGTATTTT	CASSLTSEQDTQYF
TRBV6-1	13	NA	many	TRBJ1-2	TGTGCCAGCGGAGACACGAGCTTATATGGCTACACCTTC	CASGDTSLYGYTF
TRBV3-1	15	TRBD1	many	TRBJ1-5	TGTGCCAGCAGCCGTGGACAGGCAAGCAATCAGCCCCAGCATTTT	CASSRGQASNQPQHF
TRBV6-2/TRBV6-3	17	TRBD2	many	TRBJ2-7	TGTGCCAGCACTCCCCCGGGACTAGCGGGGGGCCTCTACGAGCAGTACTTC	CASTPPGLAGGLYEQYF
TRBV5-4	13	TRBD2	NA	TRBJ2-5	TGTGCCAGCACGGGGGGGGGGGACGGGACCCAGTACTTC	CASTGGGDGTQYF
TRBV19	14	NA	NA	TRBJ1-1	TGTGCCATATACCTGGGGGAGAAACACACTGAAGCTTTCTTT	CAIYLGEKHTEAFF
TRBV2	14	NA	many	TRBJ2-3	TGTGCCAGCAGTGCGTGGGACAACACAGATACGCAGTATTTT	CASSAWDNTDTQYF
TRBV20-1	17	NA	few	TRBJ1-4	TGCAGTGCTAGAGATCGGGCGGAAGATGCAACTAATGAAAAACTGTTTTTT	CSARDRAEDATNEKLFF
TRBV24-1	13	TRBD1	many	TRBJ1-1	TGTGCCACCAGTGATTCAGGGACAGGGAAAGCTTTCTTT	CATSDSGTGKAFF
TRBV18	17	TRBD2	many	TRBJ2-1	TGTGCCAGCTCACCCTACGAGCGGGAGCCCTCCTACAATGAGCAGTTCTTC	CASSPYEREPSYNEQFF
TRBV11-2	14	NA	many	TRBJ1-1	TGTGCCAGCAGGGATCAAGGACAGATCACTGAAGCTTTCTTT	CASRDQGQITEAFF
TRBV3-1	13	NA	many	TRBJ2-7	TGTGCCAGCAGCCAAGACACTAGCACCGAGCAGTACTTC	CASSQDTSTEQYF
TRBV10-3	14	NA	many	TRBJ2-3	TGTGCCATCAGTGACTCGGACCTGGCGGATACGCAGTATTTT	CAISDSDLADTQYF
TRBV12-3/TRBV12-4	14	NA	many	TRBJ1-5	TGTGCCAGCAGGCGGGGGTCGGCCGATCAGCCCCAGCATTTT	CASRRGSADQPQHF
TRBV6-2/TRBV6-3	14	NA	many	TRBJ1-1	TGTGCCAGCAGTGACTTGTCTATCCTAACTGAAGCTTTCTTT	CASSDLSILTEAFF
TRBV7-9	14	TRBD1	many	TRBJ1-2	TGCGCCAGCAGCTCCGGACAGGCGAACTATGGCTACACCTTC	CASSSGQANYGYTF
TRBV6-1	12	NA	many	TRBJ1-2	TGTGCCAGCATGCCGCGGTACCATGGCTACACCTTC	CASMPRYHGYTF
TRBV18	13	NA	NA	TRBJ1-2	TGTGCCAGCTCACTCCAGGTCGAGGATGCCTACACCTTC	CASSLQVEDAYTF
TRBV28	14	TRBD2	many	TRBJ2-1	TGTGCCAGCAGTTATAGCGGGGGGACGAATGAGCAGTTCTTC	CASSYSGGTNEQFF
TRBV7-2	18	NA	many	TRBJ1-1	TGTGCCAGCAGCTTAAGGGGGTTCAGGAGGGCTGGTTACACTGAAGCTTTCTTT	CASSLRGFRRAGYTEAFF
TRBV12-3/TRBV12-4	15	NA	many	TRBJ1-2	TGTGCCAGCAGTATAGGACAGCACTCCTTCTATGGCTACACCTTC	CASSIGQHSFYGYTF
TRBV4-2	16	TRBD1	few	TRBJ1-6	TGTGCCAGCAGCCAACCGATCAGGGGGTACGATTCACCCCTCCACTTT	CASSQPIRGYDSPLHF
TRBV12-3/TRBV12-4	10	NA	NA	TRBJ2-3	TGTGCCAGCAACCCGGATACGCAGTATTTT	CASNPDTQYF
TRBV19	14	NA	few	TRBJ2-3	TGTGCCAGTAGTATGTGCGGGTTCCCAGATACGCAGTATTTT	CASSMCGFPDTQYF
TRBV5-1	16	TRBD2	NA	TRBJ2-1	TGCGCCAGCAGCCATAGCGGGGAAAGCTCCTACAATGAGCAGTTCTTC	CASSHSGESSYNEQFF
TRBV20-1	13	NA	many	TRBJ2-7	TGCAGTGCTAGAGATTTCGAGCTCTACGAGCAGTACTTC	CSARDFELYEQYF
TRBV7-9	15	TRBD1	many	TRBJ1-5	TGTGCCAGCAGCTTAGGGGGACAGGGCCATCAGCCCCAGCATTTT	CASSLGGQGHQPQHF
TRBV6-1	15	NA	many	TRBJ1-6	TGTGCCAGCACTCCTCGAGGGGGGTATAATTCACCCCTCCACTTT	CASTPRGGYNSPLHF
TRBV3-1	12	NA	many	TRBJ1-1	TGTGCCAGCAGTCAGGGTTTCACTGAAGCTTTCTTT	CASSQGFTEAFF
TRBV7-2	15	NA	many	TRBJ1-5	TGTGCCAGCAGCCACGGACGTGGGGGCAATCAGCCCCAGCATTTT	CASSHGRGGNQPQHF
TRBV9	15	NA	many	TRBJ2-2	TGTGCCAGCAGCGTAGGAAGGAGCTCTAGCGGGGAGCTGTTTTTT	CASSVGRSSSGELFF
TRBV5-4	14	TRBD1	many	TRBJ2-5	TGTGCCAGCAGCACGGACAGGGACGTCGAGACCCAGTACTTC	CASSTDRDVETQYF
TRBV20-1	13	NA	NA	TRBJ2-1	TGCAGTGCGGAGCGGAGCCAAAACAATGAGCAGTTCTTC	CSAERSQNNEQFF
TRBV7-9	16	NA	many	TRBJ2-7	TGTGCCAGCAGCTTATCGGGTATAGGACCTACCTACGAGCAGTACTTC	CASSLSGIGPTYEQYF
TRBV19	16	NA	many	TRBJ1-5	TGTGCCAGTAGCCCCCTAGGGGGGGGCGGCAATCAGCCCCAGCATTTT	CASSPLGGGGNQPQHF
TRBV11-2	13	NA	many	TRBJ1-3	TGTGCCAGCAGCTTTTTGTCCGGAAACACCATATATTTT	CASSFLSGNTIYF
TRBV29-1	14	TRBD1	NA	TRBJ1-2	TGCAGCGTTGATTCGACAGGGGGCGCCTATGGCTACACCTTC	CSVDSTGGAYGYTF
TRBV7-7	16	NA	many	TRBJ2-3	TGTGCTAGCAGCTATGGGACTGCCGCTAACGGAGATACGCAGTATTTT	CASSYGTAANGDTQYF
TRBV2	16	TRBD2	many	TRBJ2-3	TGTGCCAGCAGTGAACGGACTAGCGGGGGGCCAGATACGCAGTATTTT	CASSERTSGGPDTQYF
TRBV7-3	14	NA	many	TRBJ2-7	TGTGCCAGCAGCTTGAAGACAGGCCCCTACGAGCAGTACTTC	CASSLKTGPYEQYF
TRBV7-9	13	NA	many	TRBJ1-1	TGTGCCAGCAGCTTAGCGCAGGGGACTGAAGCTTTCTTT	CASSLAQGTEAFF
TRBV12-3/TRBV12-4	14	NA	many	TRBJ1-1	TGTGCCAGCAGTTTCGGGGGGGCTGAGACTGAAGCTTTCTTT	CASSFGGAETEAFF
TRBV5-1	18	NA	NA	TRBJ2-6	TGCGCCAGCAGCTTGTATACGTTAGGGGGGTCACGGGCCAACGTCCTGACTTTC	CASSLYTLGGSRANVLTF
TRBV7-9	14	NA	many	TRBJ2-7	TGTGCCAGCAGCTGGGACTTTAGTTTCTACGAGCAGTACTTC	CASSWDFSFYEQYF
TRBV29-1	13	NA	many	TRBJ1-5	TGCAGCGCTTGGGGGGGAGGCAATCAGCCCCAGCATTTT	CSAWGGGNQPQHF
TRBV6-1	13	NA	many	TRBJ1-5	TGTGCCAGCAGGATTACAGGGAATCAGCCCCAGCATTTT	CASRITGNQPQHF
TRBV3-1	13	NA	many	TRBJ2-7	TGTGCCAGCAGCCATCCACCGGTCTACGAGCAGTACTTC	CASSHPPVYEQYF
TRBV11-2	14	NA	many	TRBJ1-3	TGTGCCAGCAGCTCTCGGTACTCTGGAAACACCATATATTTT	CASSSRYSGNTIYF
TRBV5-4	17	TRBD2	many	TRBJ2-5	TGTGCCAGCAGCTTGGGGGCTAGCGGGGGCGACCAAGAGACCCAGTACTTC	CASSLGASGGDQETQYF